The 5 T cell receptor beta chains listed next were all sequenced from one sample in a study of cytomegalovirus exposure and HLA in healthy donors. PCR primers comprised 60 Vbeta and 13 Jbeta primers. The protocol was immunoSEQ multiplex PCR, while the TCRdb copy is restricted to in-frame clones and leaves out a portion. This sample carries hundreds of thousands of clones, approximately 80% of them seen once, and the ten largest clones take about 3.8%. Material for sequencing was PBMCs. The receptors shown here come from a male donor in good health and CMV-seronegative.

This chain links TRBV28 with TRBJ1-1; tentative D call: TRBD1 (6 bases). Trimming took 6 bases from V and 1 from J, leaving 18 bases between them. The CDR3 loop spans 16 amino acids. CDR1 and CDR2 from the germline V gene are MDHEN and SYDVKM. As DNA, the CDR3 is TGTGCCAGCAGCCCCGGCCGAGGGGGTGGGAACACTGAAGCTTTCTTT. Protein product: CASSPGRGGGNTEAFF.

CDR3 DNA: TGTGCCAGCAGTTTGACGACTAGCGGTTACAATGAGCAGTTCTTC. It encodes CASSLTTSGYNEQFF. J is TRBJ2-1 and V is TRBV27, with 9 nucleotides matching TRBD2. CDR3 length: 15 amino acids. J lost 4 bases, V lost 3 bases, and 4 bases had no gene match. The V gene's germline CDR1 is MNHEY and CDR2 SMNVEV (reference sequence).

V gene TRBV6-5 combines with J gene TRBJ1-3; tentatively, D is TRBD1 (6 bases). The V gene's germline CDR1 is MNHEY and CDR2 SVGAGI. CDR3 length equals 16 residues. V lost 0 bases and J 4 bases, leaving 13 bases between the germline ends. CDR3 sequence (DNA): TGTGCCAGCAGTTACTCGTCAGGGGTGGGCGGAAACACCATATATTTT. Protein product: CASSYSSGVGGNTIYF.

This clone was counted between two and nine times. V is TRBV6-1 and J is TRBJ2-7; TRBD1 agrees at 7 bases. Unmatched junction bases numbered 3, after V lost 4 bases and J lost 0 bases. The germline CDR1 and CDR2 sequences are MNHNS and SASEGT. There are 14 residues in the CDR3. In nucleotides, the CDR3 is TGTGCCAGCAGTGGGACAGGACGCTCCTACGAGCAGTACTTC. It yields the protein CASSGTGRSYEQYF.

The chain is built from TRBV5-1 and TRBJ2-3; 15 bases fit TRBD2. The ends lost 3 bases at V and 5 bases at J; junction bases unmatched: 7. This CDR3 is built from 17 residues. In germline, CDR1 is SGHRS, CDR2 YFSETQ. DNA of the CDR3: TGCGCCAGCAGCTCCGGACTAGCGGGAGGGCCGGGAGATACGCAGTATTTT. Residues: CASSSGLAGGPGDTQYF.